This paragraph reports one T cell receptor (beta chain). The data originate from a study of blood T cell repertoires in COVID-19. The data were produced by immunoSEQ multiplex PCR, yet TCRdb's version contains in-frame clones alone and is incomplete. The sample comprises over 150,000 clones, approximately 80% of which are singletons, and 29% rests with the top ten. This CDR3 spans 18 amino acids. V was trimmed by 0 bases and J by 1 base, leaving 17 bases between them. CDR1 is LGHNA, CDR2 YNFKEQ, per germline. The specimen was peripheral blood. The rearrangement links TRBV4-2 to TRBJ2-3; the D gene is possibly TRBD2 (6 bases). This sequence originates from a woman aged 60 to 75 with acute or convalescent COVID-19. CDR3 nucleotides: TGTGCCAGCAGCCAAGAGGCGGGGAATTCGCCTGGCACAGATACGCAGTATTTT. Its translation: CASSQEAGNSPGTDTQYF.